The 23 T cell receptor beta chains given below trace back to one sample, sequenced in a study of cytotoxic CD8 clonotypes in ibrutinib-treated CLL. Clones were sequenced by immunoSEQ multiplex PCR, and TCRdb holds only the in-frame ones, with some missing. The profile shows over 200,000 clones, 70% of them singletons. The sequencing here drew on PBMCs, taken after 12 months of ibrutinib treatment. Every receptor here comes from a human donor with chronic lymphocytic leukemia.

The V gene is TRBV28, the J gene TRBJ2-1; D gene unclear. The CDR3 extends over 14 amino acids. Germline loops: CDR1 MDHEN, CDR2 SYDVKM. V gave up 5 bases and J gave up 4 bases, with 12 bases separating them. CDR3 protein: CASSPNPSYNEQFF. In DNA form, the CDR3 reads TGTGCCAGCAGTCCCAACCCCTCTTACAATGAGCAGTTCTTC.

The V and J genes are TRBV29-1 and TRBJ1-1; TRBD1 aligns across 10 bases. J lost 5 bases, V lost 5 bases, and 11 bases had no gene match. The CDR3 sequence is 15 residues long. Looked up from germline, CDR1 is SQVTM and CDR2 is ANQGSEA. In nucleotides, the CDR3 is TGCAGCGTTAGGGACAGGGGAGCATTGGGGACTGAAGCTTTCTTT. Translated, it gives CSVRDRGALGTEAFF.

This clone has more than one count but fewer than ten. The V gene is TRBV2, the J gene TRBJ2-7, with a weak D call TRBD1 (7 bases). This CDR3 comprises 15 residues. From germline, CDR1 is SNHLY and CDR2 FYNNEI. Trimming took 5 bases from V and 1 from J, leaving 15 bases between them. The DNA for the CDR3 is TGTGCCAGCAGTACACAGGGGAGCGGGTCCTACGAGCAGTACTTC. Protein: CASSTQGSGSYEQYF.

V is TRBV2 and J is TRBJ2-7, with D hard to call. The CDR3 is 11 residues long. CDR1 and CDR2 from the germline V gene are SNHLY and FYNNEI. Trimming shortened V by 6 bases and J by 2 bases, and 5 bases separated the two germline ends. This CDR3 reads CASSLTYEQYF. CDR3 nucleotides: TGTGCCAGCAGCTTGACCTACGAGCAGTACTTC.

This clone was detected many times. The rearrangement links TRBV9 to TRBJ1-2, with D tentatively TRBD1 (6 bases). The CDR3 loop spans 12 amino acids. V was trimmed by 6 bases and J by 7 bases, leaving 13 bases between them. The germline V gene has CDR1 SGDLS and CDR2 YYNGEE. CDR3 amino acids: CASNDRIGGYTF. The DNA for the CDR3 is TGTGCCAGCAACGACAGGATTGGTGGCTACACCTTC.

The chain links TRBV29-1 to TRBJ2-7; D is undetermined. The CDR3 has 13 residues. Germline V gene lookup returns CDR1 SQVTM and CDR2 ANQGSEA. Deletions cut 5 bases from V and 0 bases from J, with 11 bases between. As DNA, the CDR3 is TGCAGCGTTAGGTGGTCTAGCTCCTACGAGCAGTACTTC. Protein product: CSVRWSSSYEQYF.

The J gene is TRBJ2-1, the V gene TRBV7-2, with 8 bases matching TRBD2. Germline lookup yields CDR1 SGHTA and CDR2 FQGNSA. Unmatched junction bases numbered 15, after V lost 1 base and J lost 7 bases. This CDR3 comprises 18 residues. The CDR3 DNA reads TGTGCCAGCAGCTTAGGGCCAAACAGGGCCGGGAGGGGGAATGAGCAGTTCTTC. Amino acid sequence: CASSLGPNRAGRGNEQFF. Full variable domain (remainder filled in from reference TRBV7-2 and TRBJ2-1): GAGVSQSPSNKVTEKGKDVELRCDPISGHTALYWYRQSLGQGLEFLIYFQGNSAPDKSGLPSDRFSAERTGGSVSTLTIQRTQQEDSAVYLCASSLGPNRAGRGNEQFFGPGTRLTVL.

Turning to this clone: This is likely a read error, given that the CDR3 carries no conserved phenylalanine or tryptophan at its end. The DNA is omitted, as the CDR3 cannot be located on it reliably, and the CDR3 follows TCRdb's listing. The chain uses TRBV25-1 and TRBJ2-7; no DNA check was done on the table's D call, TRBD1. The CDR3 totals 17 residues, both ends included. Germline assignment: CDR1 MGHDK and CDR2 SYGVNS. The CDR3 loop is CASSDRFLRGRRSLRRD.

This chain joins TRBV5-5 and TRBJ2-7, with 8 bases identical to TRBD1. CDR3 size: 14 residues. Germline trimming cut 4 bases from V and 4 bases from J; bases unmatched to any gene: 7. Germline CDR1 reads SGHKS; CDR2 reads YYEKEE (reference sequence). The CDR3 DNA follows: TGTGCCAGCAGCCTCCAGACAGGGGATTACGAGCAGTACTTC. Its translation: CASSLQTGDYEQYF.

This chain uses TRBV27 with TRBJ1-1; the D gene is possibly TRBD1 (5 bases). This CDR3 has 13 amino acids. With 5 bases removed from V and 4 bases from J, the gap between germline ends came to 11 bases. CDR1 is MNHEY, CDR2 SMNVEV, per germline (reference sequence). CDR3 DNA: TGTGCCAGCAGTCCATTAAGGGGCACTGAAGCTTTCTTT. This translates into CASSPLRGTEAFF.

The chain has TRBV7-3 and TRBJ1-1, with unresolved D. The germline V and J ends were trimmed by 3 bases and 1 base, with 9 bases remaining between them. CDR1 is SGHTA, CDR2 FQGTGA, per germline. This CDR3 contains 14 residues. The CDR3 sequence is CASSLGSSNTEAFF. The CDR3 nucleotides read TGTGCCAGCAGCTTGGGATCCTCGAACACTGAAGCTTTCTTT.

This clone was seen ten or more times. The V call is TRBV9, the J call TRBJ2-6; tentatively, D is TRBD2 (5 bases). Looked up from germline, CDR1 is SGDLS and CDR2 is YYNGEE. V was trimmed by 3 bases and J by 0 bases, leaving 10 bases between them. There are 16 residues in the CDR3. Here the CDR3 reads CASSDGEFSGANVLTF. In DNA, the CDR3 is TGTGCCAGCAGCGACGGGGAGTTCTCTGGGGCCAACGTCCTGACTTTC.

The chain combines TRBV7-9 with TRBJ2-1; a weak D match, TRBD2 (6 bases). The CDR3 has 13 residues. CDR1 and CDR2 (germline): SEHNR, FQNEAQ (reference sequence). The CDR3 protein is CAMRGAQPNEQFF. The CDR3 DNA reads TGTGCAATGCGGGGAGCCCAACCCAATGAGCAGTTCTTC.

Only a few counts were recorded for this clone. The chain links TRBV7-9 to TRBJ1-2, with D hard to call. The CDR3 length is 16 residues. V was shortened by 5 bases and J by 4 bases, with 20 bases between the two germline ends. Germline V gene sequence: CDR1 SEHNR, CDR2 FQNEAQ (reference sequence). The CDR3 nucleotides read TGTGCCAGCAGCCAATCTTTATCGGTGCGGGGCTATGGCTACACCTTC. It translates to CASSQSLSVRGYGYTF.

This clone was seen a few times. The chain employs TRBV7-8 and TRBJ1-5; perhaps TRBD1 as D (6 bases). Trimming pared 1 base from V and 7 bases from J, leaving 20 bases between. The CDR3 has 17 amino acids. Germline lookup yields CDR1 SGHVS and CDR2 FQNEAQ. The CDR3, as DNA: TGTGCCAGCAGCTTAGTAGTAGGGACATACTCTCCGCAGCCCCAGCATTTT. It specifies CASSLVVGTYSPQPQHF.

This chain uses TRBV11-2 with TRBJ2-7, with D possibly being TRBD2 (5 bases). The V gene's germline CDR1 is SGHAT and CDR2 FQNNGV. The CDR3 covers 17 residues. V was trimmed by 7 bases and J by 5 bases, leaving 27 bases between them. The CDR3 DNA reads TGTGCCAGCACCCCCCTTAGAGGGCTAGCCCTCACGAACGAGCAGTACTTC. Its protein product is CASTPLRGLALTNEQYF.

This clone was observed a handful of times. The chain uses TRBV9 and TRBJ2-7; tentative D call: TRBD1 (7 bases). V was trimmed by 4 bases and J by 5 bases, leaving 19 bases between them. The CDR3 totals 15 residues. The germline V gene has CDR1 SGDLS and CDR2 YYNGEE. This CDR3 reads CASSKYSQGRNEQYF. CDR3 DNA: TGTGCCAGCAGCAAATATTCACAGGGGAGGAACGAGCAGTACTTC.

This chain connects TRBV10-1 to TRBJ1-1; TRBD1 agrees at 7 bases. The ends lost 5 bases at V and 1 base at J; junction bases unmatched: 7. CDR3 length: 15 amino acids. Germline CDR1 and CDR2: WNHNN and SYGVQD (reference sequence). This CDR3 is CASSRDSSSNTEAFF. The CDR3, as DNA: TGCGCCAGCAGTCGGGACAGTTCCTCGAACACTGAAGCTTTCTTT.

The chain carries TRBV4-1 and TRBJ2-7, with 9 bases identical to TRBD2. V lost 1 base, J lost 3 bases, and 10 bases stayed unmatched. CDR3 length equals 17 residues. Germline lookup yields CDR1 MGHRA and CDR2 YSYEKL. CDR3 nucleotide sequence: TGCGCCAGCAGCCAAGCGGGACTAGCCGCAAATATCTACGAGCAGTACTTC. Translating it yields CASSQAGLAANIYEQYF.

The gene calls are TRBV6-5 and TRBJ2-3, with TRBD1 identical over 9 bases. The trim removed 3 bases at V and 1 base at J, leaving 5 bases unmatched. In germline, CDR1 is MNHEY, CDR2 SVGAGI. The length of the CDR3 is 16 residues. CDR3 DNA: TGTGCCAGCAGTTATTCATGGACAGGGGGCACAGATACGCAGTATTTT. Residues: CASSYSWTGGTDTQYF.

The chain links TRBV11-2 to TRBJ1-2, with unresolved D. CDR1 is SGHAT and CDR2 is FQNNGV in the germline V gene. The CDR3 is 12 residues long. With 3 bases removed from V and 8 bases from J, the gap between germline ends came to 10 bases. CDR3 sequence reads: CASSFWREGYTF. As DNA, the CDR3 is TGTGCCAGCAGCTTTTGGAGGGAAGGCTACACCTTC.

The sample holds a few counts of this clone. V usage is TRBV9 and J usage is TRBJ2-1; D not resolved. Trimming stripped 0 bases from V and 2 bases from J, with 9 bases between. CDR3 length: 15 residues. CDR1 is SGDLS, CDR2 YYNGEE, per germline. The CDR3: CASSVDWQTYNEQFF. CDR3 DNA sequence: TGTGCCAGCAGCGTAGATTGGCAGACCTACAATGAGCAGTTCTTC.

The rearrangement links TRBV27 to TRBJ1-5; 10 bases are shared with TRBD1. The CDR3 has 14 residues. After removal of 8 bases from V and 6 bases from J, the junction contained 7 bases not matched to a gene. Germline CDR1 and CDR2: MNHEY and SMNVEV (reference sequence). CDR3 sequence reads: CASGKTGGAQPQHF. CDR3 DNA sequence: TGTGCCAGCGGCAAGACAGGGGGCGCTCAGCCCCAGCATTTT.